This T cell receptor (beta chain) was profiled in a study of CD8 T cells in Susac syndrome. Study conclusions and caveats: Only a relatively small number of individuals were included in the TCR sequencing and HLA analysis.

A remark on this clonotype: What it binds is not known.

Isolation of CD8+ and CD4+ T cells was performed negatively, whereas enrichment of TEMRA cells was done by FACS. From germline, CDR1 is DFQATT and CDR2 SNEGSKA (reference sequence). The CDR3 has 13 residues. Trimming took 0 bases from V and 5 from J, leaving 10 bases between them. Random-hexamer reverse transcription was applied to roughly 0.5 to 1 ug RNA. With immunoSEQ multiplex PCR, TCR beta CDR3 was amplified across 54 Vbeta and 13 Jbeta. One entry per CDR3 protein, called by TCRdb with MiXCR from the immunoSEQ multiplex PCR reads. Among some 120,000 distinct CDR3 sequences, approximately 94% were seen once, and the ten largest hold 0.095% to 0.1%.

The rearrangement joins TRBV20-1 to TRBJ1-2, with unresolved D. The sequenced material came from CD4+ T cells from PBMCs. This TCR was recovered from a human donor in good health. CDR3 nucleotides: TGCAGTGCTAGAGATGTGAAGGCTTATGGCTACACCTTC. It specifies CSARDVKAYGYTF.